The T cell receptor beta chain under discussion was sequenced for a study of blood T cell repertoires in COVID-19. Study information: Nucleic acid was either cDNA or gDNA, and it came from T cells, B-cell-depleted T cells, or PBMCs.

The CDR3 spans 17 residues. Recovered status applied to Cohort 3 donors who had two consecutive negative PCRs. It also applied to those with clearance or with symptom resolution. Authors' data handling: Scientists estimated how many nucleated cells there were by amplifying reference gene primers. Method: immunoSEQ multiplex PCR; TCRdb's copy keeps in-frame clones and lacks some. Clonal size and the V and J genes are those of that table, whereas D and trimming came from the DNA. The repertoire holds about 230,000 clones, with 70% to 90% as singletons. The V call is TRBV1, the J call TRBJ2-7; the D call in the table, TRBD1, was not verified against the DNA. TRBV1 is recorded as a pseudogene. This TCR was recovered from a man aged 25 to 45 who had recovered from COVID-19. Sequencing used PBMCs or T cells enriched from blood (not recorded which). The CDR3 region has the DNA TGCACCAGCAGCACCCCGAGACAGTCTTTTTACCCCTACGAGCAGTACTTC. Translation gives CTSSTPRQSFYPYEQYF.